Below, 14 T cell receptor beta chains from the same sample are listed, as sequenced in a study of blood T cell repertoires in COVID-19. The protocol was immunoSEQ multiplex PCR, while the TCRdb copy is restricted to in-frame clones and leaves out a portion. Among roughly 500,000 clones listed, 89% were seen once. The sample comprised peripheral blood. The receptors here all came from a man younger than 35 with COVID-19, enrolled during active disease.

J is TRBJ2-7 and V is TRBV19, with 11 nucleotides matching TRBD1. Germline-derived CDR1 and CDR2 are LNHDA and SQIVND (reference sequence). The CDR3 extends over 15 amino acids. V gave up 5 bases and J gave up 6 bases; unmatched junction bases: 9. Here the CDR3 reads CASSVGDRGSSEQYF. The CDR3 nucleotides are TGTGCCAGTAGTGTAGGGGACAGGGGGAGTTCCGAGCAGTACTTC.

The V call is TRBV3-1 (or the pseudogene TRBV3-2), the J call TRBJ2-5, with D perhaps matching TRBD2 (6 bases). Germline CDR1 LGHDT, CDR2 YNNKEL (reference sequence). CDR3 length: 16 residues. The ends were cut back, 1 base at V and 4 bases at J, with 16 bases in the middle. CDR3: CASSQGGTLGRETQYF. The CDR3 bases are TGTGCCAGCAGCCAAGGCGGGACTCTTGGGCGAGAGACCCAGTACTTC.

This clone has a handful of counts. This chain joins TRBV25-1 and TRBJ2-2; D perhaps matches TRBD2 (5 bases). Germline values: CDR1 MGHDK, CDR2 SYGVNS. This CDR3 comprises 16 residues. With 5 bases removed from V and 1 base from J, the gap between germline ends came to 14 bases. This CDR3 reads CASSPSGGGNTGELFF. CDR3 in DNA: TGTGCCAGCAGTCCCTCCGGAGGCGGGAACACCGGGGAGCTGTTTTTT. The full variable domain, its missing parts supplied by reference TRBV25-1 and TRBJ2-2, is EADIYQTPRYLVIGTGKKITLECSQTMGHDKMYWYQQDPGMELHLIHYSYGVNSTEKGDLSSESTVSRIRTEHFPLTLESARPSHTSQYLCASSPSGGGNTGELFFGEGSRLTVL.

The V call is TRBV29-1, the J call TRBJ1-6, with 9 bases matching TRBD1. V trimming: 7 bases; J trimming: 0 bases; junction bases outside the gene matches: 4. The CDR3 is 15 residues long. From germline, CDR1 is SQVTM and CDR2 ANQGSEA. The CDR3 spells CSDRGPGSYNSPLHF. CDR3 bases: TGCAGCGACAGGGGGCCCGGCTCCTATAATTCACCCCTCCACTTT.

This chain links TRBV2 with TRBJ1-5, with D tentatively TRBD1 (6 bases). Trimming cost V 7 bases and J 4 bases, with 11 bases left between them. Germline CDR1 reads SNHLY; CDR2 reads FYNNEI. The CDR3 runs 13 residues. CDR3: CASNGQLNQPQHF. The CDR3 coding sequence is TGTGCCAGCAATGGACAGTTAAATCAGCCCCAGCATTTT.

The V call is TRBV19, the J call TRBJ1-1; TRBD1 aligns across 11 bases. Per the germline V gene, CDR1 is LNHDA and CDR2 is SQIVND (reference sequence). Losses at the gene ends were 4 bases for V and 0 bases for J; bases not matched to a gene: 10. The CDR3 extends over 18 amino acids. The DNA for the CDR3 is TGTGCCAGTAGTACCAACCGGGACAGGGGGATCATGAACACTGAAGCTTTCTTT. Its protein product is CASSTNRDRGIMNTEAFF.

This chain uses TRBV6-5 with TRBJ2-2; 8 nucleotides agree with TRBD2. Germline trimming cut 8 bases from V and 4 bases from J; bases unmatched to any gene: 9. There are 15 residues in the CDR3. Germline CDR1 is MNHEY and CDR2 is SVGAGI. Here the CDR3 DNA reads TGTGCCAGCCTAGCCCTAGCGGGTCTCACCGGGGAGCTGTTTTTT. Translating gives CASLALAGLTGELFF.

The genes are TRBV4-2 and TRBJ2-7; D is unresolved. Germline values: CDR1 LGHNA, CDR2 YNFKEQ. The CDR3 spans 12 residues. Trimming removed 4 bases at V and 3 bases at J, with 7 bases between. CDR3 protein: CASSPGGYEQYF. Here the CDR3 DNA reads TGTGCCAGCAGCCCCGGCGGCTACGAGCAGTACTTC.

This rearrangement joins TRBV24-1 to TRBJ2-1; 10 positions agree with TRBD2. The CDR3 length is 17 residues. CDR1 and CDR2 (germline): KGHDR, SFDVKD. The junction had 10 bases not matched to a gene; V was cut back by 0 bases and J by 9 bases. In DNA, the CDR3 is TGTGCCACCAGTGATTTGACTAGCGGGAATATAGTAGGTGAGCAGTTCTTC. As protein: CATSDLTSGNIVGEQFF.

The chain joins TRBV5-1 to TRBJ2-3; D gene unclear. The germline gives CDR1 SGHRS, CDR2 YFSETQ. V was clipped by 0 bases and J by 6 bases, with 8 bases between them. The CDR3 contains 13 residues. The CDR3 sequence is CASSLAVLDTQYF. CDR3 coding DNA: TGCGCCAGCAGCTTGGCAGTGCTTGATACGCAGTATTTT.

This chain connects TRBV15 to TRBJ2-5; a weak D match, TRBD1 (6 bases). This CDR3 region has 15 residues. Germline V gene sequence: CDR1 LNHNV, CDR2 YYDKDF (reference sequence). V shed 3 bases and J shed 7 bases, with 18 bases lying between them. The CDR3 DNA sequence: TGTGCCACCAGCAGGGGGTCCGGGACAAGTCCGACCCAGTACTTC. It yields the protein CATSRGSGTSPTQYF.

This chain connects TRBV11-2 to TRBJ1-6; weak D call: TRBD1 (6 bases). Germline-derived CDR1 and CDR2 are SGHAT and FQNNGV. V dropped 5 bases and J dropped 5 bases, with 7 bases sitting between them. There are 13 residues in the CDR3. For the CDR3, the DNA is TGTGCCAGCAGCCGGACAGATAATTCACCCCTCCACTTT. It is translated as CASSRTDNSPLHF.

CDR3 protein: CASSLRVASSTDTQYF. CDR3 nucleotides: TGTGCCAGCAGCTTGAGGGTCGCCTCTAGCACAGATACGCAGTATTTT. This chain connects TRBV7-8 to TRBJ2-3; tentative D call: TRBD2 (5 bases). V lost 3 bases and J lost 0, with 13 bases in between. This CDR3 comprises 16 residues. Looked up from germline, CDR1 is SGHVS and CDR2 is FQNEAQ.

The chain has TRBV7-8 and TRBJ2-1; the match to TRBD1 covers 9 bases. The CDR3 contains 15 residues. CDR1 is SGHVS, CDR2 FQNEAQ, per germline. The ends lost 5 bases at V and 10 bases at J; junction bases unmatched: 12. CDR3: CASSASGTGSWEQFF. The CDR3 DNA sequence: TGTGCCAGCAGCGCATCCGGGACAGGGAGTTGGGAGCAGTTCTTC.